The 20 T cell receptor beta chains below all came from one sample that was sequenced in a study of blood T cell repertoires in COVID-19. TCRdb's table, derived via immunoSEQ multiplex PCR, lists solely in-frame clones and lacks some. Among some 46,000 clones listed, 75% to 90% were seen once. Sequenced sample: peripheral blood. These receptors came from a man in his 60s with acute or convalescent COVID-19.

V and J are TRBV23-1 and TRBJ1-6; D uncertain. TRBV23-1 is annotated as an ORF whose role is uncertain. The CDR3 runs 15 residues. Trimming stripped 7 bases from V and 0 bases from J, with 10 bases between. The DNA of the CDR3 is TGCGCCAGCAATTCCGGGAGCTCCTATAATTCACCCCTCCACTTT. It encodes CASNSGSSYNSPLHF.

The rearrangement uses TRBV2 and TRBJ1-6; D is uncertain. Trimming removed 3 bases from V and 7 bases from J, with 10 bases in between. Germline V CDR1 and CDR2: SNHLY, FYNNEI. CDR3 length equals 14 residues. CDR3 DNA sequence: TGTGCCAGCAGTGATCGGAGGGTCAATTCACCCCTCCACTTT. Protein product: CASSDRRVNSPLHF.

The chain joins TRBV30 to TRBJ2-5; D may be TRBD2 (5 bases). In germline, CDR1 is GTSNPN, CDR2 SVGIG (reference sequence). The CDR3 loop spans 11 amino acids. The ends were cut back, 7 bases at V and 5 bases at J, with 11 bases in the middle. CDR3 sequence (DNA): TGTGCCTTGTTACGCGGGGAGACCCAGTACTTC. Protein: CALLRGETQYF.

The chain carries TRBV5-4 and TRBJ2-1; 10 bases agree with TRBD1. The CDR3 consists of 16 residues. CDR1 and CDR2 from the germline V gene are SGHNT and YYREEE (reference sequence). J was trimmed by 10 bases and V by 3 bases; bases with no gene match: 13. The CDR3 region has the DNA TGTGCCAGCAGCTCCCGGGACAGGGGCGCCGGGGGGGAGCAGTTCTTC. Translation: CASSSRDRGAGGEQFF.

V and J are TRBV7-8 and TRBJ1-1, with 8 bases aligning to TRBD1. In germline, CDR1 is SGHVS, CDR2 FQNEAQ. The CDR3 runs to 16 residues. The V and J ends lost 2 bases and 4 bases, in that order; junction bases with no gene match: 9. The CDR3 region is CASSLPPQGAITEAFF. The CDR3 nucleotides read TGTGCCAGCAGCTTACCCCCGCAGGGGGCGATCACTGAAGCTTTCTTT. Using reference TRBV7-8 and TRBJ1-1 for the parts outside the CDR3, the full variable domain is GAGVSQSPRYKVAKRGQDVALRCDPISGHVSLFWYQQALGQGPEFLTYFQNEAQLDKSGLPSDRFFAERPEGSVSTLKIQRTQQEDSAVYLCASSLPPQGAITEAFFGQGTRLTVV.

The gene calls are TRBV5-4 and TRBJ2-5; TRBD2 might be the D (6 bases). Germline V lookup: CDR1 SGHNT, CDR2 YYREEE (reference sequence). V lost 4 bases, J lost 5 bases, and 15 bases lay in between. This CDR3 contains 14 residues. The CDR3 region is CASSPWGEGETQYF. The CDR3 DNA follows: TGTGCCAGCAGCCCATGGGGGGAAGGGGAGACCCAGTACTTC.

The J gene is TRBJ2-5, the V gene TRBV11-2; weak D call: TRBD2 (6 bases). The CDR3 covers 15 residues. Trimming pared 5 bases from V and 5 bases from J, leaving 18 bases between. Per germline, CDR1 SGHAT and CDR2 FQNNGV. CDR3 region: CASSLGFPGAETQYF. DNA for the CDR3: TGTGCCAGCAGCCTAGGGTTCCCGGGAGCGGAGACCCAGTACTTC.

The chain uses TRBV15 and TRBJ1-1, with TRBD1 as a possible D gene (5 bases). Trimming shortened V by 4 bases and J by 0 bases, and 6 bases separated the two germline ends. This CDR3 comprises 13 residues. Germline CDR1 LNHNV, CDR2 YYDKDF (reference sequence). CDR3 sequence (DNA): TGTGCCACCAGCACAGGGATGAACACTGAAGCTTTCTTT. This codes for CATSTGMNTEAFF.

V and J are TRBV27 and TRBJ2-5; 14 nucleotides line up with TRBD2. Germline V gives CDR1 MNHEY, CDR2 SMNVEV (reference sequence). The CDR3 loop spans 15 amino acids. V lost 3 bases to trimming and J lost 5 bases; unmatched junction nucleotides: 2. The CDR3 DNA reads as TGTGCCAGCAGTTTTCGACTAGCGGGGGGGGAGACCCAGTACTTC. This sequence encodes CASSFRLAGGETQYF.

V and J are TRBV2 and TRBJ1-6, with D unresolved. Germline assignment: CDR1 SNHLY and CDR2 FYNNEI. The length of the CDR3 is 16 residues. V gave up 2 bases and J gave up 6 bases, with 14 bases separating them. CDR3 loop: CASSERPGVPNSPLHF. Written as DNA, the CDR3 is TGTGCCAGCAGTGAAAGGCCGGGAGTTCCTAATTCACCCCTCCACTTT.

This clone was found once. The chain joins TRBV11-3 to TRBJ2-5; 7 bases are a match to TRBD2. V dropped 0 bases and J dropped 2; count of bases not matched to a gene: 6. The CDR3 contains 16 residues. In germline, CDR1 is SGHNT, CDR2 YENEEA. The CDR3 reads CASSLDFGAGQETQYF. As DNA, the CDR3 is TGTGCCAGCAGCTTAGATTTTGGAGCGGGACAAGAGACCCAGTACTTC.

The chain is built from TRBV10-1 and TRBJ2-1; 10 bases match TRBD2. This CDR3 is built from 15 residues. V shed 4 bases and J 9 bases; nucleotides not matched to a gene: 9. Germline V CDR1 and CDR2: WNHNN, SYGVQD (reference sequence). The CDR3 DNA reads as TGCGCCAGCAGTGGAGCGGGAGGGCCTTTGGGTGAGCAGTTCTTC. Amino acid sequence: CASSGAGGPLGEQFF.

In nucleotides, the CDR3 is TGCAGCGTTGGGGGTCCCCAGGGGGCTGGAGAGACCCAGTACTTC. Translated: CSVGGPQGAGETQYF. V is TRBV29-1 and J is TRBJ2-5, with 8 bases aligning to TRBD1. With V trimmed by 4 bases and J by 4 bases, 11 bases remained unmatched. The CDR3 consists of 15 residues. Germline V gene lookup returns CDR1 SQVTM and CDR2 ANQGSEA.

This clone is medium-sized. The chain has TRBV5-4 and TRBJ1-3, with D perhaps TRBD1 (5 bases). Trimming stripped 2 bases from V and 5 bases from J, with 14 bases between. The CDR3 length is 15 residues. The germline CDR1 and CDR2 sequences are SGHNT and YYREEE (reference sequence). In DNA, the CDR3 is TGTGCCAGCAGCTTTGTGGGGCTGGGAAGAAACACCATATATTTT. Translating it yields CASSFVGLGRNTIYF.

The genes are TRBV2 and TRBJ1-6; TRBD1 might be the D (5 bases). The CDR3 is 15 amino acids. Germline V gene sequence: CDR1 SNHLY, CDR2 FYNNEI. Trimming cost V 6 bases and J 7 bases, with 16 bases left between them. The DNA for the CDR3 is TGTGCCAGCAGGGAAAAATGGGGCGACAATTCACCCCTCCACTTT. This translates into CASREKWGDNSPLHF.

The CDR3 sequence is CASSHVRSEEKLFF. The CDR3 DNA sequence: TGCGCCAGCAGCCACGTACGTTCTGAGGAAAAACTGTTTTTT. The chain links TRBV4-1 to TRBJ1-4; the D is unclear. Trimming pared 3 bases from V and 8 bases from J, leaving 13 bases between. Germline loops: CDR1 MGHRA, CDR2 YSYEKL. This CDR3 spans 14 amino acids.

The gene calls are TRBV27 and TRBJ2-5, with 8 bases matching TRBD2. Trimming removed 5 bases from V and 4 bases from J; junction bases left unmatched: 3. CDR1 and CDR2 (germline): MNHEY, SMNVEV (reference sequence). The CDR3 is made up of 13 amino acids. CDR3 coding DNA: TGTGCCAGCAGTCACGCGGGAGGAGAGACCCAGTACTTC. Translating gives CASSHAGGETQYF.

The table lists this clone with a count of one. This sequence joins TRBV5-1 and TRBJ2-5, with a possible D match to TRBD1 (6 bases). The V end lost 6 bases, the J end lost 3 bases, and 18 bases lay between the germline ends. In germline, CDR1 is SGHRS, CDR2 YFSETQ. The CDR3 extends over 15 amino acids. CDR3 loop: CASNNLGGDEETQYF. In DNA form, the CDR3 reads TGCGCCAGCAACAACCTAGGGGGAGACGAAGAGACCCAGTACTTC.

The chain joins TRBV6-5 to TRBJ1-2; D is unclear. The germline V gene has CDR1 MNHEY and CDR2 SVGAGI. The CDR3 is 13 amino acids. Trimming cost V 5 bases and J 2 bases, with 9 bases left between them. The CDR3 spells CASSIPRNYGYTF. CDR3 nucleotides: TGTGCCAGCAGTATACCCAGAAACTATGGCTACACCTTC.

The chain has TRBV28 and TRBJ2-3; D possibly corresponds to TRBD2 (6 bases). CDR1 is MDHEN, CDR2 SYDVKM, per germline. V gave up 3 bases and J gave up 3 bases, with 16 bases separating them. The CDR3 loop spans 16 amino acids. The CDR3 DNA reads as TGTGCCAGCAGTTTTTCAACGGGGGAGATTACAGATACGCAGTATTTT. Translating gives CASSFSTGEITDTQYF.